The text below deals with one T cell receptor (beta chain). The germline V gene has CDR1 LGHNA and CDR2 YSLEER. This CDR3 contains 17 residues. V lost 0 bases to trimming and J lost 2 bases; unmatched junction nucleotides: 5. The data stem from a study of shared clonotypes between healthy human individuals. Profiled with immunoSEQ multiplex PCR; TCRdb holds only in-frame clones, not every one. This sample carries about 2.1 million clones, 85% to 95% of them seen once, and the ten largest clones take 1.7%. Selected positively for CCR7 and CD45RO-negative, naive CD8 cells excluded terminally differentiated effector memory CD45RA+ cells. Healthy adults negative for HIV, lacking recent acute infections or vaccinations, served as donors. Donors comprised only Caucasian adults living in Nashville, Tennessee.

The chain recombines TRBV4-3 with TRBJ2-2, with 8 bases aligning to TRBD2. The clonotype comes from a man younger than 35 in good health. Some clones in this sample may be carry-over from other donors' samples. The sequencing sample was made of naive CD8+ T cells from PBMCs. The CDR3 loop is CASSQDPSGRNTGELFF. The CDR3 nucleotides read TGCGCCAGCAGCCAAGATCCAAGCGGGAGAAACACCGGGGAGCTGTTTTTT.